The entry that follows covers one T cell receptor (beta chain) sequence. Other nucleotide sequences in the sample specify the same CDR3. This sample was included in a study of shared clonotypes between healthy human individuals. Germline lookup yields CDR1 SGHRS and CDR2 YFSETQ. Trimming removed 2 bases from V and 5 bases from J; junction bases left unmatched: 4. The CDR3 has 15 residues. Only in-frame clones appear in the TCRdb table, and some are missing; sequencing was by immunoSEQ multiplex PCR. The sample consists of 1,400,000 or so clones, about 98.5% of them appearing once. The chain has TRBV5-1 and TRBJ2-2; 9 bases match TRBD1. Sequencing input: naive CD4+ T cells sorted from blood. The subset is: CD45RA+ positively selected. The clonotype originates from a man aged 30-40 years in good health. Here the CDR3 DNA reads TGCGCCAGCAGCTTCCGGACAGGGGATACCGGGGAGCTGTTTTTT. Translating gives CASSFRTGDTGELFF. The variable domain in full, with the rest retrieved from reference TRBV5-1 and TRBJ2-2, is KAGVTQTPRYLIKTRGQQVTLSCSPISGHRSVSWYQQTPGQGLQFLFEYFSETQRNKGNFPGRFSGRQFSNSRSEMNVSTLELGDSALYLCASSFRTGDTGELFFGEGSRLTVL.